Following are 32 T cell receptor beta chains from one sample sequenced in a study of T cell responses to AZD1222 COVID-19 vaccine. TCRdb's copy holds only in-frame clones and misses some; the assay was immunoSEQ multiplex PCR. This table holds over 90,000 clones, 88% found once. The material was peripheral blood, obtained on day 0 of AZD1222 vaccination. These receptors were taken from an adult in good health.

This chain connects TRBV3-1 (or the pseudogene TRBV3-2) to TRBJ2-1; unclear D gene. Germline CDR1 reads LGHDT; CDR2 reads YNNKEL (reference sequence). The CDR3 has 13 amino acids. Trimming pared 1 base from V and 7 bases from J, leaving 8 bases between. CDR3 DNA: TGTGCCAGCAGCCAAGCTGAACGGAATGAGCAGTTCTTC. Encoded protein: CASSQAERNEQFF.

The chain is built from TRBV27 and TRBJ2-5, with 8 bases that match TRBD2. CDR3 length: 14 residues. Unmatched junction bases numbered 8, after V lost 6 bases and J lost 5 bases. Germline CDR1 MNHEY, CDR2 SMNVEV (reference sequence). As DNA, the CDR3 is TGTGCCAGCAGGAAAGCGGGGGCGGCGGAGACCCAGTACTTC. This gives the protein CASRKAGAAETQYF.

The chain employs TRBV6-5 and TRBJ1-2; D not resolved. The CDR3 totals 13 residues. Germline values: CDR1 MNHEY, CDR2 SVGAGI. With 0 bases removed from V and 4 bases from J, the gap between germline ends came to 6 bases. The CDR3: CASSYSVGYGYTF. In DNA form, the CDR3 reads TGTGCCAGCAGTTACTCTGTCGGCTATGGCTACACCTTC.

The chain joins TRBV6-5 to TRBJ1-3; no firm D call. The CDR3 loop spans 12 amino acids. Trimming left V 7 bases short and J 3 bases short, with 7 bases between. In germline, CDR1 is MNHEY, CDR2 SVGAGI. CDR3: CASTPGGNTIYF. The CDR3 DNA reads TGTGCCAGCACCCCTGGTGGAAACACCATATATTTT.

This chain joins TRBV12-3 or TRBV12-4 and TRBJ2-5; unclear D gene. V was pared by 6 bases and J by 5 bases, with 13 bases between. This CDR3 comprises 13 residues. As DNA, the CDR3 is TGTGCCAGCAGCTCAGAACCGAGGGAGACCCAGTACTTC. Residues: CASSSEPRETQYF.

The chain has TRBV18 and TRBJ2-5; no definite D call. This CDR3 is 14 amino acids long. V was pared by 4 bases and J by 3 bases, with 12 bases between. Germline CDR1 and CDR2: KGHSH and LQKENI. CDR3 nucleotide sequence: TGTGCCAGCTCACTCAGAGGCGAGGAAGAGACCCAGTACTTC. Protein product: CASSLRGEEETQYF.

The chain recombines TRBV19 with TRBJ1-4; 9 positions match TRBD1. The V gene's germline CDR1 is LNHDA and CDR2 SQIVND (reference sequence). J lost 5 bases, V lost 6 bases, and 1 base had no gene match. The CDR3 length is 13 residues. The CDR3 protein is CASSGQGNEKLFF. CDR3 nucleotides: TGTGCCAGTAGCGGACAGGGGAATGAAAAACTGTTTTTT.

The V gene is TRBV29-1, the J gene TRBJ1-1, with TRBD1 matching 9 bases. Trimming took 7 bases from V and 7 from J; bases not matched to a gene: 10. Germline loops: CDR1 SQVTM, CDR2 ANQGSEA. This CDR3 comprises 13 residues. CDR3 residues: CSAAGDRVIEAFF. The CDR3 coding sequence is TGCAGCGCAGCGGGGGACAGGGTAATTGAAGCTTTCTTT.

The rearrangement joins TRBV27 to TRBJ1-2, with 7 bases that match TRBD1. The germline V gene encodes CDR1 MNHEY and CDR2 SMNVEV (reference sequence). Trimming cost V 4 bases and J 4 bases; bases outside gene matches: 3. This CDR3 spans 13 amino acids. The CDR3 nucleotides read TGTGCCAGCAGTTCGGGACAGCGCTATGGCTACACCTTC. Amino acids: CASSSGQRYGYTF.

The chain carries TRBV11-2 and TRBJ2-3; D gene ambiguous. The germline V and J ends were trimmed by 2 bases and 2 bases, with 5 bases remaining between them. From germline, CDR1 is SGHAT and CDR2 FQNNGV. This CDR3 has 13 amino acids. The CDR3 DNA follows: TGTGCCAGCAGCTTAATGTACACAGATACGCAGTATTTT. Translated: CASSLMYTDTQYF.

The chain joins TRBV6-4 to TRBJ2-1, with 7 positions matching TRBD2. V was clipped by 2 bases and J by 0 bases; unmatched bases: 1. The CDR3 totals 15 residues. Germline V lookup: CDR1 MRHNA, CDR2 SNTAGT. The CDR3 sequence is CASSDGGSSYNEQFF. The CDR3 DNA reads as TGTGCCAGCAGTGACGGCGGGAGCTCCTACAATGAGCAGTTCTTC.

This clone is a singleton in its sample. The chain joins TRBV6-4 to TRBJ2-1; 9 nucleotides line up with TRBD2. Germline CDR1 and CDR2: MRHNA and SNTAGT. V shed 4 bases and J 4 bases; nucleotides not matched to a gene: 5. This CDR3 comprises 15 residues. The CDR3 DNA sequence: TGTGCCAGCAGTGCAGATCTAGCGGGGTACAATGAGCAGTTCTTC. It yields the protein CASSADLAGYNEQFF.

As to this clone: Germline is not matched at one junction end, which may reflect a read error. V is TRBV7-7 and J is TRBJ2-1; 9 bases agree with TRBD1. Germline loops: CDR1 SSHAT, CDR2 FNYEAQ (reference sequence). The CDR3 contains 15 residues. Here the CDR3 reads CASSSGQGAYNEQFF. DNA of the CDR3: TGTGCTAGCAGCTCGGGACAGGGAGCCTACAATGAGCAGTTCTTC.

The chain couples TRBV10-3 to TRBJ2-3; no clear D gene. V lost 2 bases to trimming and J lost 6 bases, with 3 bases between them. The germline CDR1 and CDR2 sequences are ENHRY and SYGVKD. The CDR3 is 11 amino acids. The CDR3 reads CAISETDTQYF. DNA for the CDR3: TGTGCCATCAGTGAGACCGATACGCAGTATTTT.

The chain employs TRBV7-3 and TRBJ1-1; no clear D. CDR3 length: 13 residues. V gave up 2 bases and J gave up 2 bases, with 6 bases separating them. CDR1 is SGHTA, CDR2 FQGTGA, per germline. CDR3 in amino acids: CASSLEGNTEAFF. CDR3 sequence (DNA): TGTGCCAGCAGCTTAGAGGGAAACACTGAAGCTTTCTTT.

The chain recombines TRBV27 with TRBJ1-2; D remains unclear. This CDR3 contains 14 residues. V dropped 0 bases and J dropped 8 bases, with 13 bases sitting between them. From germline, CDR1 is MNHEY and CDR2 SMNVEV (reference sequence). The CDR3 loop is CASSLSGRVGGYTF. The CDR3 DNA reads as TGTGCCAGCAGTTTATCAGGGAGGGTTGGAGGCTACACCTTC.

This chain connects TRBV4-3 to TRBJ1-3; the match to TRBD1 covers 8 bases. The ends lost 0 bases at V and 0 bases at J; junction bases unmatched: 7. CDR3 length equals 18 residues. CDR1 is LGHNA, CDR2 YSLEER, per germline. The CDR3 coding sequence is TGCGCCAGCAGCCAAGATGTAGGACAGGGCTTCTCTGGAAACACCATATATTTT. This translates into CASSQDVGQGFSGNTIYF.

The chain links TRBV3-1 (or the pseudogene TRBV3-2) to TRBJ1-3; D perhaps matches TRBD1 (5 bases). Trimming took off 4 bases at V and 0 bases at J, with 13 bases between the two ends. In germline, CDR1 is LGHDT, CDR2 YNNKEL (reference sequence). The CDR3 has 16 amino acids. In DNA form, the CDR3 reads TGTGCCAGCAGCCTGGGAGCGGGGGACTCTGGAAACACCATATATTTT. It encodes CASSLGAGDSGNTIYF.

The chain employs TRBV5-6 and TRBJ1-3, with D perhaps matching TRBD1 (5 bases). Germline CDR1 SGHDT, CDR2 YYEEEE. The V end lost 0 bases, the J end lost 4 bases, and 8 bases lay between the germline ends. This CDR3 has 14 amino acids. This chain's CDR3 is CASSLVGVGNTIYF. For the CDR3, the DNA is TGTGCCAGCAGCTTGGTGGGGGTCGGAAACACCATATATTTT.

V and J are TRBV4-2 and TRBJ1-5; D is unclear. There are 15 residues in the CDR3. V was cut by 0 bases and J by 5 bases, with 11 bases left in between. CDR1 is LGHNA, CDR2 YNFKEQ, per germline. The DNA of the CDR3 is TGTGCCAGCAGCCAAGATTCGGGTAGAGATCAGCCCCAGCATTTT. Residues: CASSQDSGRDQPQHF.

V is TRBV12-5 and J is TRBJ2-7, with D perhaps matching TRBD2 (5 bases). Between the trimmed V and J ends, which lost 4 bases and 5 bases, there was a span of 12 bases. CDR3 size: 13 residues. Germline CDR1 reads LGHNT; CDR2 reads FRNRAP. CDR3 in DNA: TGTGCTAGTGGTTCGGGAATCGGCGACGAGCAGTACTTC. Its protein is CASGSGIGDEQYF.

The chain has TRBV11-3 and TRBJ2-5; D perhaps matches TRBD2 (5 bases). CDR1 is SGHNT, CDR2 YENEEA, per germline. Trimming removed 5 bases at V and 5 bases at J, with 9 bases between. The CDR3 sequence is 12 residues long. CDR3 residues: CASSARAETQYF. CDR3 nucleotides: TGTGCCAGCAGCGCGAGGGCGGAGACCCAGTACTTC. The variable domain in full, completed from reference TRBV11-3 and TRBJ2-5, reads EAGVVQSPRYKIIEKKQPVAFWCNPISGHNTLYWYLQNLGQGPELLIRYENEEAVDDSQLPKDRFSAERLKGVDSTLKIQPAELGDSAVYLCASSARAETQYFGPGTRLLVL.

The J gene is TRBJ2-3, the V gene TRBV27; 9 bases map to TRBD2. The CDR3 runs 16 residues. The V gene end was trimmed by 6 bases and the J gene end by 2 bases; junction bases not matched to a gene: 9. Looked up from germline, CDR1 is MNHEY and CDR2 is SMNVEV (reference sequence). CDR3 protein: CASRIAGAKHTDTQYF. The CDR3 nucleotides are TGTGCCAGCAGGATAGCGGGGGCGAAACACACAGATACGCAGTATTTT.

The chain combines TRBV25-1 with TRBJ1-1; 8 bases align to TRBD1. In germline, CDR1 is MGHDK, CDR2 SYGVNS. This CDR3 contains 13 residues. V dropped 6 bases and J dropped 6; count of bases not matched to a gene: 6. In DNA, the CDR3 is TGTGCCAGCAGAACAGGGGGAGGATCTGAAGCTTTCTTT. This codes for CASRTGGGSEAFF.

This clone came up a few times. The genes are TRBV4-3 and TRBJ1-5, with D tentatively TRBD1 (5 bases). The CDR3 runs 15 residues. V shed 0 bases and J shed 2 bases, with 8 bases lying between them. Germline CDR1 and CDR2: LGHNA and YSLEER. The CDR3 sequence: CASSQDRGRNQPQHF. DNA of the CDR3: TGCGCCAGCAGCCAAGATAGGGGTCGCAATCAGCCCCAGCATTTT.

This sequence joins TRBV19 and TRBJ1-3; D is possibly TRBD1 (5 bases). V shed 7 bases and J shed 0 bases, with 10 bases lying between them. Germline V gene lookup returns CDR1 LNHDA and CDR2 SQIVND (reference sequence). The CDR3 runs to 14 residues. The CDR3 reads CASKIQASGNTIYF. CDR3 nucleotide sequence: TGTGCCAGTAAGATACAGGCCTCTGGAAACACCATATATTTT.

The gene calls are TRBV12-2 and TRBJ1-2. TRBV12-2 is annotated as a pseudogene. The CDR3 runs 20 residues. The CDR3 protein is CASLPCMEGRGPRYNYGYTF. Written as DNA, the CDR3 is TGTGCAAGTCTTCCGTGTATGGAGGGCCGGGGTCCGCGGTACAACTATGGCTACACCTTC.

V and J are TRBV7-2 and TRBJ2-7; the D gene could be TRBD1 or TRBD2 (6 bases each). This CDR3 contains 15 residues. Germline CDR1 is SGHTA and CDR2 is FQGNSA. The germline V and J ends were trimmed by 1 base and 4 bases, with 14 bases remaining between them. CDR3: CASSLEGTGRYEQYF. The CDR3 DNA is TGTGCCAGCAGCTTAGAAGGAACAGGGAGGTACGAGCAGTACTTC.

This clone has a single count. The gene calls are TRBV18 and TRBJ2-1; D is unresolved. Trimming took 3 bases from V and 2 from J, leaving 11 bases between them. CDR3 length equals 15 residues. The germline CDR1 and CDR2 sequences are KGHSH and LQKENI. Written as DNA, the CDR3 is TGTGCCAGCTCACCCATGGTAGGGCCCTACAATGAGCAGTTCTTC. It encodes CASSPMVGPYNEQFF.

The V and J genes are TRBV10-1 and TRBJ2-1, with D possibly called TRBD1 or TRBD2 (5 bases each). This CDR3 contains 13 residues. Trimming removed 6 bases at V and 5 bases at J, with 11 bases between. Germline V gene data show CDR1 as WNHNN and CDR2 as SYGVQD (reference sequence). Here the CDR3 DNA reads TGCGCCAGCAGCCCGGGACCTCACAATGAGCAGTTCTTC. Residues: CASSPGPHNEQFF.

V usage is TRBV19 and J usage is TRBJ2-7; 9 nucleotides agree with TRBD1. The V gene end was trimmed by 5 bases and the J gene end by 4 bases; junction bases not matched to a gene: 6. The CDR3 loop spans 14 amino acids. Looked up from germline, CDR1 is LNHDA and CDR2 is SQIVND (reference sequence). In nucleotides, the CDR3 is TGTGCCAGTAGTCCCACAGGGGGCGCGTACGAGCAGTACTTC. The encoded protein is CASSPTGGAYEQYF.

The chain recombines TRBV5-4 with TRBJ1-1; no definite D call. The CDR3 is 12 amino acids. Between the trimmed V and J ends, which lost 3 bases and 3 bases, there was a span of 6 bases. Germline CDR1 and CDR2: SGHNT and YYREEE (reference sequence). The CDR3 nucleotides are TGTGCCAGCAGCTCTACTTACACTGAAGCTTTCTTT. It encodes CASSSTYTEAFF.